This entry lists 21 T cell receptor beta chains sequenced from one sample in a study of shared clonotypes between healthy human individuals. The protocol was immunoSEQ multiplex PCR, while the TCRdb copy is restricted to in-frame clones and leaves out a portion. The table lists 2 million to 2.5 million clones, approximately 96% of them singletons. Sequencing was carried out using naive CD4+ T cells sorted from blood. Subset defined: CD45RA+ positively selected. These receptors were obtained from a young man in good health.

CDR3 in DNA: TGTGCCAGCAGTAGAGGGACGGGGTCTAACTATGGCTACACCTTC. Translation: CASSRGTGSNYGYTF. This sequence joins TRBV6-5 and TRBJ1-2; TRBD1 is a possible D gene (5 bases). The CDR3 runs 15 residues. Trimming took 5 bases from V and 0 from J, leaving 13 bases between them. Germline V gives CDR1 MNHEY, CDR2 SVGAGI.

The CDR3 coding sequence is TGTGCCAGCAGCTTCGGCACAGGTAAGGTCACTGAAGCTTTCTTT. It specifies CASSFGTGKVTEAFF. The genes are TRBV5-4 and TRBJ1-1; possibly TRBD1 for D (5 bases). V was clipped by 2 bases and J by 4 bases, with 15 bases between them. This CDR3 spans 15 amino acids. The germline CDR1 and CDR2 sequences are SGHNT and YYREEE (reference sequence).

V and J are TRBV2 and TRBJ1-2, with TRBD1 matching 11 bases. The CDR3 covers 14 residues. The germline V gene has CDR1 SNHLY and CDR2 FYNNEI. V lost 5 bases to trimming and J lost 8 bases; unmatched junction nucleotides: 7. DNA of the CDR3: TGTGCCAGCAGTTCCGGACAGGGGGCTAGGGGCTACACCTTC. Its translation is CASSSGQGARGYTF.

The chain has TRBV5-6 and TRBJ2-7; TRBD1 or TRBD2 may be the D gene (5 bases each). The germline gives CDR1 SGHDT, CDR2 YYEEEE. The ends were cut back, 0 bases at V and 4 bases at J, with 11 bases in the middle. The CDR3 sequence is 14 residues long. CDR3 nucleotide sequence: TGTGCCAGCAGCTTGGCGGGGACGATATACGAGCAGTACTTC. The encoded protein is CASSLAGTIYEQYF.

This chain uses TRBV13 with TRBJ2-7; possibly TRBD1 for D (5 bases). The germline V gene encodes CDR1 PRHDT and CDR2 FYEKMQ (reference sequence). The V gene lost 0 bases and the J gene lost 7 bases, with 10 bases spanning the gap. CDR3 length: 13 amino acids. The chain's CDR3 is CASSLGLKGEQYF. The DNA for the CDR3 is TGTGCCAGCAGCTTAGGCCTAAAGGGGGAGCAGTACTTC.

The gene calls are TRBV2 and TRBJ2-2, with 7 bases matching TRBD1. This CDR3 contains 15 residues. The trim removed 5 bases at V and 1 base at J, leaving 4 bases unmatched. The germline CDR1 and CDR2 sequences are SNHLY and FYNNEI. The CDR3 nucleotides are TGTGCCAGCAGTCGACAGGGCGGGAACACCGGGGAGCTGTTTTTT. It is translated as CASSRQGGNTGELFF.

The rearrangement uses TRBV5-1 and TRBJ2-2; D may be TRBD2 (6 bases). CDR1 and CDR2 (germline): SGHRS, YFSETQ. The V and J ends lost 4 bases and 2 bases respectively, with 9 bases between them. This CDR3 is 14 amino acids long. CDR3 sequence reads: CASSRDLNTGELFF. The CDR3 nucleotides read TGCGCCAGCAGCCGGGACTTAAACACCGGGGAGCTGTTTTTT.

This sequence joins TRBV7-9 and TRBJ2-3; D unclear. The CDR3 has 15 residues. V gave up 1 base and J gave up 3 bases, with 11 bases separating them. Germline lookup yields CDR1 SEHNR and CDR2 FQNEAQ (reference sequence). The CDR3 region is CASSLGVKETDTQYF. CDR3 DNA: TGTGCCAGCAGCTTAGGGGTCAAGGAGACAGATACGCAGTATTTT.

This chain links TRBV14 with TRBJ2-7, with 8 nucleotides matching TRBD1. Germline CDR1 reads SGHDN; CDR2 reads FVKESK. The ends lost 4 bases at V and 5 bases at J; junction bases unmatched: 10. The CDR3 runs 15 residues. Here the CDR3 DNA reads TGTGCCAGCAGCCTTTCCGGACAGGGCGTAAACGAGCAGTACTTC. Its protein is CASSLSGQGVNEQYF. Supplemented by reference TRBV14 and TRBJ2-7, the full variable domain reads EAGVTQFPSHSVIEKGQTVTLRCDPISGHDNLYWYRRVMGKEIKFLLHFVKESKQDESGMPNNRFLAERTGGTYSTLKVQPAELEDSGVYFCASSLSGQGVNEQYFGPGTRLTVT.

The rearrangement links TRBV30 to TRBJ2-4; D might be TRBD1 (5 bases). Trimming took off 7 bases at V and 0 bases at J, with 7 bases between the two ends. CDR1 and CDR2 (germline): GTSNPN, SVGIG (reference sequence). The CDR3 sequence is 12 residues long. The CDR3 nucleotides are TGTGCCTCCAGGGAAGCCAAAAACATTCAGTACTTC. Its protein product is CASREAKNIQYF.

V gene TRBV9 combines with J gene TRBJ2-1, with 13 bases matching TRBD2. J lost 9 bases, V lost 4 bases, and 7 bases had no gene match. The CDR3 is 15 amino acids. CDR1 and CDR2 from the germline V gene are SGDLS and YYNGEE. The CDR3 nucleotides read TGTGCCAGCAGCCCCCCCGGGACTAGCGGGACTGAGCAGTTCTTC. Amino acid sequence: CASSPPGTSGTEQFF.

The chain employs TRBV9 and TRBJ1-6; no reliable D call. Germline V gives CDR1 SGDLS, CDR2 YYNGEE. V was clipped by 4 bases and J by 5 bases, with 7 bases between them. This CDR3 region has 13 residues. In DNA form, the CDR3 reads TGTGCCAGCAGCCCAAGAGATAATTCACCCCTCCACTTT. Protein sequence: CASSPRDNSPLHF.

The chain is built from TRBV10-3 and TRBJ2-2; D uncertain. Trimming took 0 bases from V and 7 from J, leaving 9 bases between them. The CDR3 has 14 amino acids. Germline CDR1 is ENHRY and CDR2 is SYGVKD. The CDR3 DNA follows: TGTGCCATCAGTGAGTCTTTGGATGTCGGGGAGCTGTTTTTT. The encoded protein is CAISESLDVGELFF.

Written as DNA, the CDR3 is TGTGCCTGGAGTGAAGCCCGTGGTTCACCCCTCCACTTT. Amino acid sequence: CAWSEARGSPLHF. This chain joins TRBV30 and TRBJ1-6; D unresolved. The germline V and J ends were trimmed by 1 base and 9 bases, with 10 bases remaining between them. Germline V gives CDR1 GTSNPN, CDR2 SVGIG (reference sequence). The CDR3 contains 13 residues.

This clone was detected once. V usage is TRBV2 and J usage is TRBJ2-7; D tentatively fits TRBD1 or TRBD2 (5 bases each). Germline V lookup: CDR1 SNHLY, CDR2 FYNNEI. This CDR3 spans 16 amino acids. V lost 6 bases to trimming and J lost 2 bases, with 20 bases between them. The CDR3 DNA reads TGTGCCAGCAGGGCCGGGACGTCCTATAATGCCTACGAGCAGTACTTC. Protein sequence: CASRAGTSYNAYEQYF.

This clone was seen more than once but under ten times. Other DNA sequences in the same sample also yield this CDR3. This chain connects TRBV7-2 to TRBJ1-5; no definite D call. Germline V lookup: CDR1 SGHTA, CDR2 FQGNSA. Trimming stripped 0 bases from V and 3 bases from J, with 3 bases between. The CDR3 extends over 13 amino acids. This CDR3 reads CASSLAPNQPQHF. The CDR3, as DNA: TGTGCCAGCAGCTTAGCGCCCAATCAGCCCCAGCATTTT.

The chain joins TRBV10-3 to TRBJ2-5; possibly TRBD1 for D (6 bases). V lost 4 bases and J lost 0, with 12 bases in between. The CDR3 has 15 amino acids. Germline V lookup: CDR1 ENHRY, CDR2 SYGVKD. This CDR3 is CAISGGRGNQETQYF. The CDR3 nucleotides are TGTGCCATCAGTGGGGGCAGGGGCAACCAAGAGACCCAGTACTTC.

The genes are TRBV6-1 and TRBJ1-1; TRBD1 matches 7 bases. With V trimmed by 3 bases and J by 7 bases, 11 bases remained unmatched. Germline V CDR1 and CDR2: MNHNS, SASEGT. There are 15 residues in the CDR3. The CDR3 nucleotides read TGTGCCAGCAGTGACTTTGACAGGGTTACCGATGAAGCTTTCTTT. As protein: CASSDFDRVTDEAFF.

This chain links TRBV19 with TRBJ2-5; a weak D match, TRBD1 (7 bases). Germline V CDR1 and CDR2: LNHDA, SQIVND (reference sequence). Deletions cut 6 bases from V and 2 bases from J, with 10 bases between. The CDR3 extends over 13 amino acids. The CDR3 here is CASRQGRQETQYF. Here the CDR3 DNA reads TGTGCCAGTAGACAGGGGAGGCAAGAGACCCAGTACTTC.

V gene TRBV15 combines with J gene TRBJ2-7; perhaps TRBD1 as D (5 bases). The CDR3 loop spans 14 amino acids. CDR1 and CDR2 (germline): LNHNV, YYDKDF (reference sequence). The V and J ends lost 3 bases and 3 bases respectively, with 12 bases between them. CDR3 loop: CATSRTVANYEQYF. The CDR3 nucleotides are TGTGCCACCAGCAGGACAGTAGCTAACTACGAGCAGTACTTC.

The CDR3 region is CASIPTALSSYEQYF. CDR3 in DNA: TGTGCCAGCATCCCGACAGCCCTGAGCTCCTACGAGCAGTACTTC. The chain carries TRBV6-1 and TRBJ2-7; possible D gene TRBD1, 5 bases. Germline CDR1 and CDR2: MNHNS and SASEGT. CDR3 length: 15 residues. Trimming took 7 bases from V and 0 from J, leaving 16 bases between them.